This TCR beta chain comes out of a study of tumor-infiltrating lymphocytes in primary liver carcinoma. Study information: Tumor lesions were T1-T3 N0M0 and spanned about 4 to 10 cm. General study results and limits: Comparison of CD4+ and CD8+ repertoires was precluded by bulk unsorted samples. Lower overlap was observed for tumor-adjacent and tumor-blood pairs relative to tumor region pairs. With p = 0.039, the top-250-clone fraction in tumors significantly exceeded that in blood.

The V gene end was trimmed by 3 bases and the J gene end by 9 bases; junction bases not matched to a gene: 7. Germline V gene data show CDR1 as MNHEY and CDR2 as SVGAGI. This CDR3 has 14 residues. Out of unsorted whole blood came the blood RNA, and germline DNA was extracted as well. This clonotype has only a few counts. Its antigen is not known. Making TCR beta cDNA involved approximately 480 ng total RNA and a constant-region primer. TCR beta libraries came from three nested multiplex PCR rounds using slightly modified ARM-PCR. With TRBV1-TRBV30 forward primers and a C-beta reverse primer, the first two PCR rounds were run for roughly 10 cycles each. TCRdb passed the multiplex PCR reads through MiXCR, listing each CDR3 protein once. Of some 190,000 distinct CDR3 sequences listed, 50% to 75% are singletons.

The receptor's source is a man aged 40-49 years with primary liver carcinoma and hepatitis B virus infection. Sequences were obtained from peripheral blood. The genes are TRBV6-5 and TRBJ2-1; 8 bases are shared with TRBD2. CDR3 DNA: TGTGCCAGCAGTTATTCAGCGGGAGACGGTGAGCAGTTCTTC. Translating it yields CASSYSAGDGEQFF.